The T cell receptor (beta chain) under discussion was sequenced for a study of T cell responses to AZD1222 COVID-19 vaccine (dated by TCRdb to the early 2020s). Background for the entire study: AZD1222 recipients given second doses at about 4 weeks or at about 12 weeks were pooled, since spike-specific TCR depth and breadth were not found to differ between the two schedules. A total of 230 to 250 trial participants underwent TCR sequencing, of whom about 200 received two doses of AZD1222 and about 25 received two doses of the MenACWY control vaccine. Trial participants were enrolled into age subgroups of 18-55, 56-69 and 70-plus years, which contained about 150, 28 and 57 TCR-sequenced participants, respectively. Study-wide conclusions, independent of this receptor: In the small 56-69-year group, the increase in depth fell short of significance, most likely because of low power. Participants were mostly white British and included more females than males, and it was suggested by the authors that clonal diversity may have been underestimated. A significant rise in spike-specific TCR breadth and depth was observed after two AZD1222 doses relative to day 0 and relative to MenACWY recipients. Reportedly, close to half of the unique spike-specific TCRs recognized epitopes lying outside the regions that are mutated in the B.1.351 and B.1.1.7 variants. Conclusions about previously exposed vaccinees are limited because only 6 or 7 AZD1222 recipients were SARS-CoV-2 seropositive at baseline. Because no samples from the day 14 peak response were available, repertoires could be characterized only after the peak T cell response. The whole spike protein was spanned by vaccine-associated CD4 TCRs, and dominant responses were seen in regions 160-218 and 743-854.

The junction carries 17 bases between V and J, which are trimmed by 4 bases and 7 bases respectively. Its CDR3 holds 14 amino acids, cysteine through phenylalanine. Here the CDR3 DNA is all that survives: 42 bases in frame from base 1. CDR1 and CDR2 (SGHNT, YYREEE) derive from the germline V gene (reference sequence). Worth noting for this clone: There is no known antigen for this receptor. One base away there is no much larger clone; base qualities are not given.

The CDR3 regions of human TCRbeta chains were analyzed by immunosequencing. The paper's data handling went like this. TCRs in the repertoires were matched against a reference library of SARS-CoV-2-specific TCRs that had been generated with the MIRA antigen-specificity platform. Breadth was defined as the fraction of unique TCRs that were SARS-CoV-2-associated, and depth was defined as the fraction of total T cells that were SARS-CoV-2-associated. Using the MIRA data, each spike-specific TCR was assigned both to the spike region to which the TCR was reactive and to a CD4 or CD8 class. Log10-transformed breadth and depth values were compared by one-way ANOVA with Sidak's multiple comparisons tests. TCRdb's version of the immuneACCESS table is confined to in-frame rearrangements and falls short of the full clone set. An unresolved V gene accounts for under half of the shortfall where checked; the remainder is of unknown origin. The D gene and trimming were derived from the DNA, and the V and J assignments and clone size from that table. The sample includes 60,000 to 65,000 clones, with 76% observed a single time. The ten largest clones take up over 13% of the sample.

Explained via the paper, the time point label denotes: baseline before first vaccination. Vaccinee samples were obtained from the UK trials COV001 and COV002, which included a single-blind randomized controlled phase 2/3 trial of AZD1222 (ChAdOx1 nCoV-19) in healthy adults. For TCRbeta chain sequencing, PBMC samples from trial participants were taken at day 0 and at day 28 after the second dose. The chain employs TRBV5-4 and TRBJ1-2, with no confidently assigned D gene. Sequenced here: peripheral blood, sampled on day 0 of AZD1222 vaccination. The origin of this receptor is an adult in good health. The CDR3 in this case is CASSNDLKDGGYTF. The DNA reads as follows: TGTGCCAGCAGCAACGACCTCAAGGATGGTGGCTACACCTTC.